The 5 T cell receptor beta chains given below trace back to one sample, sequenced in a study of CD8 T cells in ankylosing spondylitis. These receptors' targets are unknown. Each CDR3 protein gets one entry after TCRdb re-called the 5' RACE reads with MiXCR. Among 800,000 to 900,000 distinct CDR3 sequences listed, roughly 10% were seen once. Study findings and constraints: Characteristic, it appeared, of ankylosing spondylitis blood was a TCR beta motif of fewer than 10 highly homologous variants.

Specimen: blood, either unsorted or a sorted T cell fraction (not recorded which). These receptors were taken from a male donor with ankylosing spondylitis.

The table lists this clonotype with many counts. The chain employs TRBV4-2 and TRBJ2-7; a weak D match, TRBD1 (5 bases). The germline V gene has CDR1 LGHNA and CDR2 YNFKEQ. The CDR3 is made up of 13 amino acids. Trimming took 0 bases from V and 6 from J, leaving 9 bases between them. CDR3 in amino acids: CASSQDQGLEQYF. CDR3 DNA: TGTGCCAGCAGCCAAGATCAGGGCCTCGAGCAGTACTTC.

The genes are TRBV28 and TRBJ1-2; TRBD1 agrees at 7 bases. The V segment lost 5 bases and the J segment 7 bases; nucleotides outside the gene matches: 10. The CDR3 consists of 14 residues. Germline V gene data show CDR1 as MDHEN and CDR2 as SYDVKM. CDR3 residues: CASSGRDRDSGYTF. In DNA form, the CDR3 reads TGTGCCAGCAGTGGCCGGGACAGAGACTCTGGCTACACCTTC.

This clonotype was seen ten or more times. This chain links TRBV12-3 or TRBV12-4 with TRBJ1-5; tentative D call: TRBD1 (5 bases). CDR3 size: 14 residues. V was trimmed by 5 bases and J by 9 bases, leaving 17 bases between them. The DNA of the CDR3 is TGTGCCAGCAGTCCTCTCACAGGTAGAAGGCCCCAGCATTTT. This sequence encodes CASSPLTGRRPQHF.

This clonotype was found a few times. The chain joins TRBV10-3 to TRBJ2-3; D gene ambiguous. The length of the CDR3 is 15 residues. Looked up from germline, CDR1 is ENHRY and CDR2 is SYGVKD. V was clipped by 0 bases and J by 4 bases, with 11 bases between them. This CDR3 reads CAISESTVPPDTQYF. The CDR3 coding sequence is TGTGCCATCAGTGAGTCGACGGTACCGCCAGATACGCAGTATTTT.

This clonotype appeared many times. The V gene is TRBV7-2, the J gene TRBJ2-3; D possibly corresponds to TRBD2 (5 bases). This CDR3 contains 12 residues. The ends were cut back, 2 bases at V and 7 bases at J, with 7 bases in the middle. Germline CDR1 is SGHTA and CDR2 is FQGNSA. The CDR3 region is CASSLSGNTQYF. The CDR3 DNA follows: TGTGCCAGCAGCTTAAGCGGTAATACGCAGTATTTT.